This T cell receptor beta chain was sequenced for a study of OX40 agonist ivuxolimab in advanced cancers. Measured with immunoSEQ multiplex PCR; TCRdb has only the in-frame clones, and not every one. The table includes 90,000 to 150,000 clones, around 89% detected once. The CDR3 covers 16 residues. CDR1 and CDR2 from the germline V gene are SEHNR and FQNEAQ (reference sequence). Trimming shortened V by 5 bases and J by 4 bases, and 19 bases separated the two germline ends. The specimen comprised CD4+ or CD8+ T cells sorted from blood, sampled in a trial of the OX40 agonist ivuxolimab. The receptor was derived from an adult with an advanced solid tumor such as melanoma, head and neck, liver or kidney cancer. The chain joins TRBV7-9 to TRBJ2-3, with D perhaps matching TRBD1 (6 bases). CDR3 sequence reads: CASSSRGASGADTQYF. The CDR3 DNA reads TGTGCCAGCAGCAGCCGCGGAGCTTCAGGGGCAGATACGCAGTATTTT.